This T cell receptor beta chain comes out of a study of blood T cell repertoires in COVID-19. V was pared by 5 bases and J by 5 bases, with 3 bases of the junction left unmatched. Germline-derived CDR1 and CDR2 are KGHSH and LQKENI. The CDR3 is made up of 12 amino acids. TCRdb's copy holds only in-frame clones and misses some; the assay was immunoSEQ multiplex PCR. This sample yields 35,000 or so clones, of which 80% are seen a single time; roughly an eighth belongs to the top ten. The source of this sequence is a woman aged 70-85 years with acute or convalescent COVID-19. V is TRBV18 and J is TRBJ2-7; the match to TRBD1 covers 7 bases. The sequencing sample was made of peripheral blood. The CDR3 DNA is TGTGCCAGCTCAGTAGACAGGGACGAGCAGTACTTC. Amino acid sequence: CASSVDRDEQYF. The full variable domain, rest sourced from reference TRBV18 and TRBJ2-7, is NAGVMQNPRHLVRRRGQEARLRCSPMKGHSHVYWYRQLPEEGLKFMVYLQKENIIDESGMPKERFSAEFPKEGPSILRIQQVVRGDSAAYFCASSVDRDEQYFGPGTRLTVT.